The TCR beta chain described here comes from a study of T-cell reconstitution after alpha-beta-depleted transplantation in children. The library targeted TCRbeta and was prepared with unique molecular identifiers. TCRdb re-analysed the PCR reads in MiXCR, keeping a single row per CDR3 protein. The table includes fewer than 550,000 distinct CDR3 sequences, 15% to 20% detected once. This clonotype has just a few counts. Sequenced material: PBMCs, mostly from graft donor cells, taken 360 days after TCRalphabeta/CD19-depleted stem cell transplant. The receptor's source is a boy younger than two who had a stem cell transplant for Wiskott-Aldrich syndrome, so the T cells may come from the graft donor.

CDR3 in amino acids: CSVAVGRLAYEQYF. In DNA, the CDR3 is TGCAGCGTTGCGGTGGGGAGGTTAGCCTACGAGCAGTACTTC. This chain joins TRBV29-1 and TRBJ2-7, with D possibly being TRBD2 (6 bases). The V end was cut by 4 bases, the J end by 2 bases, with 15 bases between. The germline gives CDR1 SQVTM, CDR2 ANQGSEA. The CDR3 is 14 residues long.